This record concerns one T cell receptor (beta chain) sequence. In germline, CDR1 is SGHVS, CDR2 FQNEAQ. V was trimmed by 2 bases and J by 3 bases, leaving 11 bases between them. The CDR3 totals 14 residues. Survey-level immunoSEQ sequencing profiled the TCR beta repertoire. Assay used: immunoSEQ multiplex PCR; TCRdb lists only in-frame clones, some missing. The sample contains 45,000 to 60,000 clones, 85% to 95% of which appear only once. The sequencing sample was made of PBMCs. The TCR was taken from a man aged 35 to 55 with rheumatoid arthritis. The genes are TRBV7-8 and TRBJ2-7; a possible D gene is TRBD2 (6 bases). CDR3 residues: CASSLWWGDYEQYF. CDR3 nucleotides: TGTGCCAGCAGCTTATGGTGGGGGGACTACGAGCAGTACTTC.